This T cell receptor (beta chain) was obtained from a study of T-cell reconstitution after alpha-beta-depleted transplantation in children. In its sample, this clonotype was seen many times. The junction and the germline gene differ at one end; a read error may be behind it. There are 13 residues in the CDR3. Germline assignment: CDR1 SSHAT and CDR2 FNYEAQ (reference sequence). Unique molecular identifiers were incorporated when the TCRbeta library was constructed. One entry per CDR3 protein, called by TCRdb with MiXCR from the PCR reads. The repertoire holds more than 550,000 distinct CDR3 sequences, over 9.5% seen once, with around 4% in the top ten.

This material consisted of PBMCs from the stem cell graft donor, taken from the stem cell graft. This chain uses TRBV7-7 with TRBJ2-5; 7 bases line up with TRBD2. The clonotype originates from a human donor who donated a stem cell graft to a child with acute myeloid leukemia. CDR3 nucleotides: TGTGCTAGCAGCCCAGGACTAGTCGAGACCCAGTACTTC. Translation gives CASSPGLVETQYF.